The 19 T cell receptor beta chains reported below all come from one sample, sequenced in a study of cytomegalovirus exposure and HLA in healthy donors. The primer mix had 60 Vbeta and 13 Jbeta primers. The assay was immunoSEQ multiplex PCR, and TCRdb's table has in-frame clones only and misses some. The sample has under 150,000 clones; over 80% are singletons. The sequenced sample consisted of PBMCs. The receptor source for this set is a male donor in good health and CMV-seronegative.

This clone was detected once. This chain connects TRBV29-1 to TRBJ2-2; D gene uncertain. The CDR3 has 11 amino acids. Germline CDR1 is SQVTM and CDR2 is ANQGSEA. V was pared by 5 bases and J by 5 bases, with 6 bases between. The CDR3 bases are TGCAGCGTTCTGGAGACCGGGGAGCTGTTTTTT. Translating it yields CSVLETGELFF.

V is TRBV29-1 and J is TRBJ1-1, with 9 bases identical to TRBD1. V shed 3 bases, J shed 5 bases, and the junction held 13 bases outside the gene matches. The germline V gene has CDR1 SQVTM and CDR2 ANQGSEA. The CDR3 totals 16 residues. DNA for the CDR3: TGCAGCGTTGAGGACCTCGGAACAGGGGGCCAGACTGAAGCTTTCTTT. Residues: CSVEDLGTGGQTEAFF. Full variable domain (remainder filled in from reference TRBV29-1 and TRBJ1-1): SAVISQKPSRDICQRGTSLTIQCQVDSQVTMMFWYRQQPGQSLTLIATANQGSEATYESGFVIDKFPISRPNLTFSTLTVSNMSPEDSSIYLCSVEDLGTGGQTEAFFGQGTRLTVV.

The gene calls are TRBV27 and TRBJ2-3; TRBD1 is a possible D gene (5 bases). Germline V CDR1 and CDR2: MNHEY, SMNVEV (reference sequence). V gave up 3 bases and J gave up 2 bases, with 15 bases separating them. The CDR3 length is 16 residues. This CDR3 reads CASSLLSQGITDTQYF. The CDR3 DNA reads TGTGCCAGCAGTTTGTTGTCGCAGGGTATCACAGATACGCAGTATTTT.

The gene calls are TRBV6-1 and TRBJ2-1; 9 bases map to TRBD2. The V gene end was trimmed by 2 bases and the J gene end by 4 bases; junction bases not matched to a gene: 6. The V gene's germline CDR1 is MNHNS and CDR2 SASEGT. The length of the CDR3 is 16 residues. DNA for the CDR3: TGTGCCAGCAGTGAAAGTACTAGCGGGCCTTACAATGAGCAGTTCTTC. Its translation: CASSESTSGPYNEQFF.

The chain recombines TRBV9 with TRBJ2-1; tentative D call: TRBD2 (6 bases). Germline CDR1 SGDLS, CDR2 YYNGEE. This CDR3 has 16 residues. Trimming cost V 3 bases and J 0 bases, with 13 bases left between them. DNA of the CDR3: TGTGCCAGCAGCGGCAGAGGAGGGATCTCCTACAATGAGCAGTTCTTC. It yields the protein CASSGRGGISYNEQFF.

This clone came up once. J is TRBJ1-4 and V is TRBV21-1; the table's TRBD1 call for D was not verified on the DNA. TRBV21-1 is recorded as a pseudogene. This CDR3 is 14 amino acids long. The CDR3 reads CASTWDRGNEKLFF. CDR3 sequence (DNA): TGTGCCAGCACCTGGGACAGGGGAAATGAAAAACTGTTTTTT.

The V gene is TRBV5-6, the J gene TRBJ1-1; TRBD1 matches 7 bases. The ends lost 0 bases at V and 3 bases at J; junction bases unmatched: 5. The CDR3 sequence is 15 residues long. Germline CDR1 SGHDT, CDR2 YYEEEE. DNA for the CDR3: TGTGCCAGCAGCTTGGGGGGACAGTGGCACACTGAAGCTTTCTTT. It is translated as CASSLGGQWHTEAFF.

The V gene is TRBV18, the J gene TRBJ1-3, with 8 bases matching TRBD1. The CDR3 totals 14 residues. V lost 4 bases, J lost 9 bases, and 8 bases stayed unmatched. Germline V lookup: CDR1 KGHSH, CDR2 LQKENI. CDR3 loop: CASSLSGQGSTIYF. As DNA, the CDR3 is TGTGCCAGCTCACTGTCCGGACAGGGCAGCACCATATATTTT.

The J gene is TRBJ1-5, the V gene TRBV6-5, with a possible D match to TRBD1 (6 bases). CDR1 and CDR2 from the germline V gene are MNHEY and SVGAGI. The CDR3 has 13 amino acids. The V gene lost 6 bases and the J gene lost 2 bases, with 8 bases spanning the gap. The CDR3 nucleotides are TGTGCCAGCAGCGCAGGGGGCAATCAGCCCCAGCATTTT. Its translation is CASSAGGNQPQHF.

The chain employs TRBV28 and TRBJ1-4; D perhaps matches TRBD1 (6 bases). The CDR3 length is 13 residues. CDR1 is MDHEN, CDR2 SYDVKM, per germline. V lost 5 bases, J lost 8 bases, and 12 bases lay in between. The CDR3 nucleotides are TGTGCCAGCAGTGCCGACAGGTACGAAAAACTGTTTTTT. Amino acid sequence: CASSADRYEKLFF.

A single count supports this clone. The chain joins TRBV7-9 to TRBJ2-3, with a weak D call TRBD1 (6 bases). CDR1 SEHNR and CDR2 FQNEAQ come from the germline V gene (reference sequence). Trimming took off 5 bases at V and 4 bases at J, with 19 bases between the two ends. This CDR3 is built from 16 residues. CDR3 loop: CASSHRGTMGPDTQYF. CDR3 coding DNA: TGTGCCAGCAGCCATCGAGGGACAATGGGCCCAGATACGCAGTATTTT.

The chain recombines TRBV5-1 with TRBJ1-4; D gene ambiguous. Germline assignment: CDR1 SGHRS and CDR2 YFSETQ. Trimming left V 5 bases short and J 3 bases short, with 11 bases between. The CDR3 is 14 residues long. CDR3 nucleotides: TGCGCCAGCAGGTCAGGCAGAGCTAATGAAAAACTGTTTTTT. Translating it yields CASRSGRANEKLFF.

The CDR3, as DNA: TGTGCCAGCAGCTTAGCGCAGTTATATATTGCCGGGGAGCTGTTTTTT. Its translation is CASSLAQLYIAGELFF. This chain links TRBV7-8 with TRBJ2-2; unclear D gene. The CDR3 length is 16 residues. V lost 0 bases to trimming and J lost 6 bases, with 14 bases between them. The germline V gene has CDR1 SGHVS and CDR2 FQNEAQ.

This clone was seen more than once but under ten times. V and J are TRBV28 and TRBJ2-5, with D uncertain. The CDR3 consists of 12 residues. V lost 8 bases and J 1 base, leaving 8 bases between the germline ends. Germline CDR1 is MDHEN and CDR2 is SYDVKM. Here the CDR3 DNA reads TGTGCCAGCTATGACACCCAAGAGACCCAGTACTTC. As protein: CASYDTQETQYF. Together with reference TRBV28 and TRBJ2-5, the CDR3 gives the full variable domain: DVKVTQSSRYLVKRTGEKVFLECVQDMDHENMFWYRQDPGLGLRLIYFSYDVKMKEKGDIPEGYSVSREKKERFSLILESASTNQTSMYLCASYDTQETQYFGPGTRLLVL.

This sequence joins TRBV7-9 and TRBJ2-7; 9 bases match TRBD2. The germline V gene encodes CDR1 SEHNR and CDR2 FQNEAQ (reference sequence). This CDR3 is 14 amino acids long. The V segment lost 4 bases and the J segment 2 bases; nucleotides outside the gene matches: 3. The chain's CDR3 is CASSSGLATYEQYF. Here the CDR3 DNA reads TGTGCCAGCAGCTCGGGACTAGCAACCTACGAGCAGTACTTC. Using reference TRBV7-9 and TRBJ2-7 for the parts outside the CDR3, the full variable domain is DTGVSQNPRHKITKRGQNVTFRCDPISEHNRLYWYRQTLGQGPEFLTYFQNEAQLEKSRLLSDRFSAERPKGSFSTLEIQRTEQGDSAMYLCASSSGLATYEQYFGPGTRLTVT.

This chain uses TRBV18 with TRBJ2-1; 7 bases match TRBD1. Germline CDR1 reads KGHSH; CDR2 reads LQKENI. Germline trimming cut 1 base from V and 7 bases from J; bases unmatched to any gene: 13. The length of the CDR3 is 17 residues. As DNA, the CDR3 is TGTGCCAGCTCACCACAAATTGGTAGGGGGCGGAGGAATGAGCAGTTCTTC. Its translation is CASSPQIGRGRRNEQFF.

V usage is TRBV19 and J usage is TRBJ1-1; TRBD1 aligns across 12 bases. The CDR3 sequence is 15 residues long. Germline CDR1 is LNHDA and CDR2 is SQIVND (reference sequence). With 7 bases clipped from V and 0 bases from J, the junction kept 3 bases outside the gene matches. The CDR3, as DNA: TGTGCCAGTATGGGGACAGGGGGCATGAACACTGAAGCTTTCTTT. This sequence encodes CASMGTGGMNTEAFF.

This clone was seen a few times. The J gene is TRBJ1-4, the V gene TRBV6-1; D might be TRBD1 (5 bases). This CDR3 is 15 amino acids long. The V gene's germline CDR1 is MNHNS and CDR2 SASEGT. The ends were cut back, 1 base at V and 4 bases at J, with 10 bases in the middle. The CDR3 DNA reads as TGTGCCAGCAGTGAAGAGTCGGGGGGTAATGAAAAACTGTTTTTT. This encodes CASSEESGGNEKLFF.

The chain couples TRBV7-8 to TRBJ1-3, with a possible D match to TRBD1 (6 bases). Germline V gene lookup returns CDR1 SGHVS and CDR2 FQNEAQ. V was cut by 3 bases and J by 0 bases, with 6 bases left in between. This CDR3 has 14 residues. CDR3 in amino acids: CASSLTGSGNTIYF. The CDR3 DNA reads as TGTGCCAGCAGCTTGACAGGCTCTGGAAACACCATATATTTT.